These 6 T cell receptor beta chains share one sample of origin, sequenced in a study of blood T cell repertoires in COVID-19. Clones were read by immunoSEQ multiplex PCR, and TCRdb kept only the in-frame ones, dropping some. The sample gives 150,000 to 250,000 clones, roughly 77% of which show up once; around 5.9% is in the top ten. Material for sequencing was peripheral blood. These receptors all stem from a woman aged 40 to 49 with COVID-19, enrolled during active disease.

The chain employs TRBV3-1 (or the pseudogene TRBV3-2) and TRBJ1-2, with D uncertain. CDR1 LGHDT and CDR2 YNNKEL come from the germline V gene (reference sequence). This CDR3 region has 16 residues. Trimming removed 2 bases at V and 5 bases at J, with 18 bases between. Here the CDR3 reads CASSQIMSGLSYGYTF. CDR3 coding DNA: TGTGCCAGCAGCCAAATCATGTCGGGTTTGTCTTATGGCTACACCTTC.

The gene calls are TRBV10-3 and TRBJ2-1, with a weak D call TRBD1 (6 bases). Germline lookup yields CDR1 ENHRY and CDR2 SYGVKD. This CDR3 region has 15 residues. Trimming took off 6 bases at V and 1 base at J, with 13 bases between the two ends. This CDR3 is CAIRQQGPSYNEQFF. The CDR3 region has the DNA TGTGCCATCAGGCAACAGGGCCCTTCCTACAATGAGCAGTTCTTC.

The chain has TRBV10-3 and TRBJ2-5, with TRBD1 matching over 7 bases. Germline values: CDR1 ENHRY, CDR2 SYGVKD. CDR3 length equals 13 residues. Germline trimming cut 5 bases from V and 4 bases from J; bases unmatched to any gene: 4. The CDR3 loop reads CAISPGQLETQYF. Written as DNA, the CDR3 is TGTGCCATCAGTCCGGGACAGCTAGAGACCCAGTACTTC.

This clone was observed a few times. DNA of the CDR3: TGTGCCAGCAGTGAAGGGCAGCGTAGCAATCAGCCCCAGCATTTT. Its translation: CASSEGQRSNQPQHF. The V gene is TRBV2, the J gene TRBJ1-5; D is uncertain. Germline CDR1 reads SNHLY; CDR2 reads FYNNEI. This CDR3 spans 15 amino acids. Trimming removed 1 base at V and 0 bases at J, with 7 bases between.

This clone was counted a single time. The V and J genes are TRBV5-1 and TRBJ2-5; D ambiguous. Germline V gene data show CDR1 as SGHRS and CDR2 as YFSETQ. Trimming removed 5 bases at V and 1 base at J, with 9 bases between. The CDR3 has 13 amino acids. The CDR3 is CASRSGLQETQYF. In DNA form, the CDR3 reads TGCGCCAGCAGGTCAGGCCTCCAAGAGACCCAGTACTTC.

The chain uses TRBV4-1 and TRBJ2-7, with 10 nucleotides matching TRBD2. V dropped 1 base and J dropped 2; count of bases not matched to a gene: 8. This CDR3 has 17 residues. From germline, CDR1 is MGHRA and CDR2 YSYEKL. The chain's CDR3 is CASSQAWMGTSAYEQYF. CDR3 in DNA: TGCGCCAGCAGCCAAGCGTGGATGGGGACTAGCGCCTACGAGCAGTACTTC.